The subject of this entry is one T cell receptor beta chain. Study processing details: Estimated nucleated cell counts came from reference gene primer amplification. Clones were sequenced by immunoSEQ multiplex PCR, and TCRdb holds only the in-frame ones, with some missing. The V and J calls and the clone size are those of that table, but D and trimming were determined from the DNA. The sample shows approximately 180,000 clones, roughly 85% of them seen only once. Germline lookup yields CDR1 SGHRS and CDR2 YFSETQ. Germline trimming cut 4 bases from V and 9 bases from J; bases unmatched to any gene: 2. This CDR3 has 12 amino acids. This sample was included in a study of blood T cell repertoires in COVID-19. Study in general: The samples span acute and convalescent COVID-19 from the United States, Italy and Spain. Nucleic acid was either cDNA or gDNA, and it came from T cells, B-cell-depleted T cells, or PBMCs.

The sequence came from a man aged 60 to 75 with acute or convalescent COVID-19. Material: peripheral blood. The chain combines TRBV5-1 with TRBJ2-1, with 9 bases aligning to TRBD2. CDR3 in amino acids: CASSDSGGEQFF. CDR3 in DNA: TGCGCCAGCAGCGATAGCGGGGGTGAGCAGTTCTTC.